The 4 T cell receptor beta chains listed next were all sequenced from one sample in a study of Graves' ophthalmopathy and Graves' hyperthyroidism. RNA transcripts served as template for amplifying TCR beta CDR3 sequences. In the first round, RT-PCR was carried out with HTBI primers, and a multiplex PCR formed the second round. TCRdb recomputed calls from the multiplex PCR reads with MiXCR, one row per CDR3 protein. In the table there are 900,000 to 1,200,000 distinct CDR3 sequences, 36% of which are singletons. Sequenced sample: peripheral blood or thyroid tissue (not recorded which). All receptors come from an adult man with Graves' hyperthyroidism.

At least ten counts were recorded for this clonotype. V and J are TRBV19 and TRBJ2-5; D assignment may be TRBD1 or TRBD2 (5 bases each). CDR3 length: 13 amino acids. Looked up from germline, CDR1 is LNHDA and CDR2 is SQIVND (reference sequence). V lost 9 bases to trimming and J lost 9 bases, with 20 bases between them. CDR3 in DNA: TGTGCCAGCTCGGGACCACTCAAGGAGGCCCAGTACTTC. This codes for CASSGPLKEAQYF.

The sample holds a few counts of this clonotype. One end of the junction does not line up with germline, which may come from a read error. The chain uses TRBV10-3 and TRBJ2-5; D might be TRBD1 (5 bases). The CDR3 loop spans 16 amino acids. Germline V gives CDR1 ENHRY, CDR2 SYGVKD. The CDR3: CASSDHIGHQQETQYF. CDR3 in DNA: TGTGCCAGCAGTGACCACATTGGACACCAACAAGAGACCCAGTACTTC.

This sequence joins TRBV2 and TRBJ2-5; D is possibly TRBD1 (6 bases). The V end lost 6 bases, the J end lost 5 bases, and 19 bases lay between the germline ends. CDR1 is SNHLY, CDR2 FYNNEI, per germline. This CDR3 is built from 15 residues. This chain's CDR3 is CASSRFGTLGETQYF. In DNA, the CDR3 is TGTGCCAGCAGCCGATTCGGGACACTGGGCGAGACCCAGTACTTC. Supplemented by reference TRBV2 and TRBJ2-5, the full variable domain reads EPEVTQTPSHQVTQMGQEVILRCVPISNHLYFYWYRQILGQKVEFLVSFYNNEISEKSEIFDDQFSVERPDGSNFTLKIRSTKLEDSAMYFCASSRFGTLGETQYFGPGTRLLVL.

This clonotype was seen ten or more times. CDR3 DNA sequence: TGTGCCAGCAGTGAATCCAACGGAGACATCTACGAGCAGTACTTC. Its protein is CASSESNGDIYEQYF. V gene TRBV25-1 combines with J gene TRBJ2-7; D call uncertain. CDR3 length equals 15 residues. Germline V gene sequence: CDR1 MGHDK, CDR2 SYGVNS. V was pared by 1 base and J by 3 bases, with 13 bases between.